The 18 T cell receptor beta chains in this list originate from one sample, sequenced in a study of T cells in tuberculosis. The method was immunoSEQ multiplex PCR; TCRdb's version includes in-frame clones alone and lacks a portion of them. This sample has about 35,000 clones, with 87% found just once. Time point here: new active TB diagnosis, blood taken before or within 7 days of starting treatment. Sample: PBMCs, taken at tuberculosis diagnosis. These receptors were taken from an adult with tuberculosis.

The chain employs TRBV7-8 and TRBJ1-3; D ambiguous. The V gene's germline CDR1 is SGHVS and CDR2 FQNEAQ. V gave up 4 bases and J gave up 1 base, with 14 bases separating them. The CDR3 consists of 16 residues. CDR3 coding DNA: TGTGCCAGCAGCTCATTAAGGACTGTGTCTGGAAACACCATATATTTT. This gives the protein CASSSLRTVSGNTIYF. Based on the CDR3 plus reference TRBV7-8 and TRBJ1-3, the full variable domain is GAGVSQSPRYKVAKRGQDVALRCDPISGHVSLFWYQQALGQGPEFLTYFQNEAQLDKSGLPSDRFFAERPEGSVSTLKIQRTQQEDSAVYLCASSSLRTVSGNTIYFGEGSWLTVV.

V usage is TRBV4-1 and J usage is TRBJ1-2; possibly TRBD1 for D (5 bases). The V gene lost 2 bases and the J gene lost 5 bases, with 12 bases spanning the gap. CDR1 is MGHRA and CDR2 is YSYEKL in the germline V gene. The CDR3 covers 14 residues. CDR3 sequence (DNA): TGCGCCAGCAGCCAACCCGACAGCGTATATGGCTACACCTTC. It is translated as CASSQPDSVYGYTF.

V usage is TRBV5-4 and J usage is TRBJ1-1; a possible D gene is TRBD1 (6 bases). The germline gives CDR1 SGHNT, CDR2 YYREEE (reference sequence). This CDR3 has 14 amino acids. Trimming cost V 3 bases and J 4 bases, with 13 bases left between them. CDR3 coding DNA: TGTGCCAGCAGCTCGACAGGTCTCGGCACTGAAGCTTTCTTT. This sequence encodes CASSSTGLGTEAFF.

The chain uses TRBV7-3 and TRBJ2-3; no clear D. Trimming shortened V by 6 bases and J by 2 bases, and 15 bases separated the two germline ends. CDR1 and CDR2 from the germline V gene are SGHTA and FQGTGA. This CDR3 contains 15 residues. CDR3 DNA sequence: TGTGCCAGCAGTAAGACTCCCGGCCCCACAGATACGCAGTATTTT. Amino acid sequence: CASSKTPGPTDTQYF.

The chain uses TRBV11-2 and TRBJ1-2; tentatively, D is TRBD1 (6 bases). V was shortened by 9 bases and J by 6 bases, with 17 bases between the two germline ends. Germline assignment: CDR1 SGHAT and CDR2 FQNNGV. This CDR3 has 13 amino acids. The CDR3 DNA follows: TGTGCCAGTGGGGGCGTGTTAGGGGATGGCTACACCTTC. Protein sequence: CASGGVLGDGYTF.

This chain joins TRBV7-9 and TRBJ2-7; maybe TRBD1 (7 bases). The CDR3 has 15 residues. Germline V CDR1 and CDR2: SEHNR, FQNEAQ (reference sequence). Trimming shortened V by 4 bases and J by 4 bases, and 17 bases separated the two germline ends. CDR3 in amino acids: CASSSTGDFQYEQYF. The DNA for the CDR3 is TGTGCCAGCAGCTCCACAGGGGACTTCCAATACGAGCAGTACTTC.

In DNA, the CDR3 is TGTGCCAGTAGTCCCCGGGGACTAGCGGGTTCTAACACCGGGGAGCTGTTTTTT. Its translation: CASSPRGLAGSNTGELFF. V is TRBV19 and J is TRBJ2-2, with 12 nucleotides matching TRBD2. Trimming took 5 bases from V and 2 from J; bases not matched to a gene: 9. This CDR3 region has 18 residues. CDR1 is LNHDA and CDR2 is SQIVND in the germline V gene (reference sequence).

This chain joins TRBV28 and TRBJ1-2; no clear D. V lost 5 bases and J 0 bases, leaving 7 bases between the germline ends. This CDR3 spans 13 amino acids. Germline V lookup: CDR1 MDHEN, CDR2 SYDVKM. Written as DNA, the CDR3 is TGTGCCAGCAGTCCGTCAGCTAACTATGGCTACACCTTC. As protein: CASSPSANYGYTF.

V usage is TRBV6-5 and J usage is TRBJ1-1; 7 bases match TRBD1. The CDR3 length is 13 residues. Trimming took 2 bases from V and 4 from J; bases not matched to a gene: 1. Germline CDR1 MNHEY, CDR2 SVGAGI. Written as DNA, the CDR3 is TGTGCCAGCAGTTACGAGGGGGCCACTGAAGCTTTCTTT. Residues: CASSYEGATEAFF.

The rearrangement uses TRBV29-1 and TRBJ2-2; D is undetermined. The CDR3 length is 13 residues. CDR1 and CDR2 (germline): SQVTM, ANQGSEA. The V end lost 1 base, the J end lost 6 bases, and 9 bases lay between the germline ends. The CDR3 sequence is CSVEVGGAGELFF. DNA for the CDR3: TGCAGCGTTGAAGTCGGCGGCGCCGGGGAGCTGTTTTTT.

The chain employs TRBV6-1 and TRBJ1-2; tentative D call: TRBD1 (5 bases). There are 17 residues in the CDR3. CDR1 is MNHNS and CDR2 is SASEGT in the germline V gene. V lost 4 bases and J 2 bases, leaving 20 bases between the germline ends. For the CDR3, the DNA is TGTGCCAGCAGTGGCCTGGCAGGGACTAACCCGAACTATGGCTACACCTTC. This gives the protein CASSGLAGTNPNYGYTF.

The gene calls are TRBV5-6 and TRBJ2-7; D gene uncertain. This CDR3 has 17 residues. The germline gives CDR1 SGHDT, CDR2 YYEEEE. V dropped 2 bases and J dropped 2 bases, with 20 bases sitting between them. This chain's CDR3 is CASSFTSPSPGPYEQYF. CDR3 bases: TGTGCCAGCAGCTTCACCTCTCCTTCCCCTGGCCCCTACGAGCAGTACTTC. Using reference TRBV5-6 and TRBJ2-7 for the parts outside the CDR3, the full variable domain is DAGVTQSPTHLIKTRGQQVTLRCSPKSGHDTVSWYQQALGQGPQFIFQYYEEEERQRGNFPDRFSGHQFPNYSSELNVNALLLGDSALYLCASSFTSPSPGPYEQYFGPGTRLTVT.

This rearrangement joins TRBV6-4 to TRBJ1-1; 8 bases line up with TRBD1. The CDR3 runs to 13 residues. CDR1 and CDR2 (germline): MRHNA, SNTAGT. The J segment lost 4 bases and the V segment lost 4 bases, leaving 2 bases of the junction unmatched. CDR3 sequence: CASSGTGGTEAFF. DNA for the CDR3: TGTGCCAGCAGTGGAACAGGGGGCACTGAAGCTTTCTTT.

The chain is built from TRBV7-2 and TRBJ2-3; the D gene is possibly TRBD1 (6 bases). The germline V gene encodes CDR1 SGHTA and CDR2 FQGNSA. The CDR3 totals 15 residues. The V gene lost 1 base and the J gene lost 4 bases, with 12 bases spanning the gap. In DNA, the CDR3 is TGTGCCAGCAGCTTAGGGACAGCTGTCGCAGATACGCAGTATTTT. Translated, it gives CASSLGTAVADTQYF.

The rearrangement links TRBV4-2 to TRBJ2-3, with 8 nucleotides matching TRBD1. The trim removed 3 bases at V and 5 bases at J, leaving 7 bases unmatched. Germline V gene sequence: CDR1 LGHNA, CDR2 YNFKEQ. This CDR3 is built from 15 residues. CDR3 sequence (DNA): TGTGCCAGCAGCCACCGACAGGGGCGGGGAGATACGCAGTATTTT. Protein product: CASSHRQGRGDTQYF.

The chain is built from TRBV25-1 and TRBJ1-6; the D is unclear. The V gene lost 6 bases and the J gene lost 6 bases, with 9 bases spanning the gap. The germline CDR1 and CDR2 sequences are MGHDK and SYGVNS. CDR3 length equals 13 residues. Here the CDR3 reads CASRLRVNSPLHF. The DNA for the CDR3 is TGTGCCAGCAGGTTGAGGGTTAATTCACCCCTCCACTTT.

The chain carries TRBV27 and TRBJ2-3, with 10 positions matching TRBD2. The CDR3 is made up of 16 amino acids. Germline V gene data show CDR1 as MNHEY and CDR2 as SMNVEV (reference sequence). After removal of 5 bases from V and 5 bases from J, the junction contained 10 bases not matched to a gene. The chain's CDR3 is CASSPPPSGSKDTQYF. CDR3 coding DNA: TGTGCCAGCAGTCCCCCACCTAGCGGGAGTAAAGATACGCAGTATTTT.

The genes are TRBV19 and TRBJ1-2; 7 nucleotides line up with TRBD1. Germline CDR1 and CDR2: LNHDA and SQIVND (reference sequence). The CDR3 covers 13 residues. V gave up 6 bases and J gave up 5 bases; unmatched junction bases: 6. In DNA, the CDR3 is TGTGCCAGTAGAACCGGGACAGCTTATGGCTACACCTTC. It specifies CASRTGTAYGYTF.